The source of this T cell receptor beta chain is a study of CD8+ T cells in alopecia areata. cDNA prepared by RNA extraction and subsequent reverse transcription served as the template for sequencing. Libraries were prepared by immunoSEQ multiplex PCR; TCRdb keeps only in-frame clonotypes and omits some of them. The table lists about 76,000 clones, around 61% of them singletons, with about 25% in the top ten. About this clone: Its antigen is unidentified.

Whole-study results and caveats: Scalp clonality and expanded CD8+ clones among the top 100 showed significant decreases with tofacitinib.

As to treatment: oral pan-JAK inhibitor, 5-10 mg twice daily. Collection of lesional scalp punch biopsies and peripheral blood was performed in alopecia areata patients. The receptor was derived from a human donor with alopecia areata. The material was CD8+ T cells sorted from blood, obtained at week 24, from a patient treated with tofacitinib.

CDR3 nucleotides: TGTGCCAGCAGCTTAGCTCATTGGGCGGGAGGGAGCTCCTACAATGAGCAGTTCTTC. Translating it yields CASSLAHWAGGSSYNEQFF. V is TRBV11-2 and J is TRBJ2-1; TRBD2 agrees at 9 bases. The CDR3 loop spans 19 amino acids. Germline trimming cut 1 base from V and 0 bases from J; bases unmatched to any gene: 10. Germline values: CDR1 SGHAT, CDR2 FQNNGV.